Below are 18 T cell receptor beta chains sequenced from a single sample in a study of beta chain features in type 1 diabetes. Study results and caveats: Researchers report that Type 1 diabetes patients had moderately but significantly shorter TCRB CDR3s across all four CD4+ subsets.

All of the isolated RNA was reverse transcribed, so expressed TCRB transcripts were sequenced. Assay: immunoSEQ multiplex PCR; the TCRdb copy retains only in-frame clones and omits some. The table has a few hundred thousand clones, less than 15% seen once. No cognate antigen is known for these TCRs. The sample taken for sequencing was naive CD4+ T cells from blood. Receptor source: a woman aged 18-30 years with type 1 diabetes.

This clone was observed a few times. The chain uses TRBV19 and TRBJ2-7; a weak D match, TRBD2 (6 bases). Germline V CDR1 and CDR2: LNHDA, SQIVND (reference sequence). The CDR3 spans 13 residues. Trimming removed 5 bases at V and 3 bases at J, with 11 bases between. CDR3 region: CASSRDSFYEQYF. CDR3 DNA: TGTGCCAGTAGTCGGGACTCCTTCTACGAGCAGTACTTC.

V gene TRBV7-3 combines with J gene TRBJ2-5, with 7 bases matching TRBD1. The J call may be faulty, since TRBJ2-7 better matches the DNA end. The CDR3 is 13 amino acids. Germline-derived CDR1 and CDR2 are SGHTA and FQGTGA. The CDR3 coding sequence is TGTGCCAGCAGCTTCAAGGGGGCGGACGAGCAGTACTTC. Amino acids: CASSFKGADEQYF.

This clone has just one count. The chain couples TRBV5-4 to TRBJ2-3, with TRBD2 identical over 10 bases. Trimming cost V 0 bases and J 6 bases; bases outside gene matches: 4. The germline gives CDR1 SGHNT, CDR2 YYREEE (reference sequence). This CDR3 has 15 residues. DNA of the CDR3: TGTGCCAGCAGCTTGGACCTAGCGGGAGCGGATACGCAGTATTTT. It codes for CASSLDLAGADTQYF.

A few counts support this clone. J is TRBJ2-7 and V is TRBV7-9; D may be TRBD2 (5 bases). Germline lookup yields CDR1 SEHNR and CDR2 FQNEAQ (reference sequence). The CDR3 runs 14 residues. V was clipped by 6 bases and J by 0 bases, with 12 bases between them. CDR3 amino acids: CASRPIGSSYEQYV. Here the CDR3 DNA reads TGTGCCAGCAGGCCGATTGGGAGCTCCTACGAGCAGTACGTC.

This sequence joins TRBV5-1 and TRBJ2-1, with 9 nucleotides matching TRBD2. Trimming took 0 bases from V and 10 from J; bases not matched to a gene: 5. Germline CDR1 is SGHRS and CDR2 is YFSETQ. The CDR3 consists of 14 residues. The CDR3 is CASSLGQREDEQFF. The CDR3 DNA is TGCGCCAGCAGCTTGGGACAGCGGGAGGACGAGCAGTTCTTC.

This chain connects TRBV7-2 to TRBJ1-5; D is perhaps TRBD1 (5 bases). Trimming pared 1 base from V and 3 bases from J, leaving 10 bases between. Germline values: CDR1 SGHTA, CDR2 FQGNSA. The CDR3 consists of 15 residues. DNA of the CDR3: TGTGCCAGCAGCTTAGTTGGGGGACTCAATCAGCCCCAGCATTTT. This encodes CASSLVGGLNQPQHF. The complete variable domain, with remaining parts taken from reference TRBV7-2 and TRBJ1-5, reads GAGVSQSPSNKVTEKGKDVELRCDPISGHTALYWYRQSLGQGLEFLIYFQGNSAPDKSGLPSDRFSAERTGGSVSTLTIQRTQQEDSAVYLCASSLVGGLNQPQHFGDGTRLSIL.

The rearrangement joins TRBV28 to TRBJ1-2; tentative D call: TRBD1 (6 bases). The germline CDR1 and CDR2 sequences are MDHEN and SYDVKM. The CDR3 has 12 residues. V shed 6 bases and J shed 5 bases, with 10 bases lying between them. The CDR3, as DNA: TGTGCCAGCAGGCTGGACAGATATGGCTACACCTTC. This gives the protein CASRLDRYGYTF.

The gene calls are TRBV30 and TRBJ2-2; D remains unclear. Trimming shortened V by 0 bases and J by 9 bases, and 8 bases separated the two germline ends. The germline gives CDR1 GTSNPN, CDR2 SVGIG (reference sequence). This CDR3 has 12 residues. CDR3 protein: CAWSVRVRELFF. The CDR3 DNA reads as TGTGCCTGGAGTGTACGGGTCAGGGAGCTGTTTTTT.

The chain employs TRBV6-6 and TRBJ2-5; unclear D gene. CDR1 MNHNY and CDR2 SVGAGI come from the germline V gene (reference sequence). This CDR3 contains 12 residues. Trimming pared 6 bases from V and 0 bases from J, leaving 5 bases between. The CDR3 DNA sequence: TGTGCCAGCAGCCTAAACCAAGAGACCCAGTACTTC. Its protein is CASSLNQETQYF.

This clone came up a few times. The chain links TRBV25-1 to TRBJ2-7; D may be TRBD2 (7 bases). Trimming shortened V by 4 bases and J by 7 bases, and 23 bases separated the two germline ends. This CDR3 spans 16 amino acids. From germline, CDR1 is MGHDK and CDR2 SYGVNS. For the CDR3, the DNA is TGTGCCAGCAGTGGCGATGGAGGACTAGGGGGAGAGGAGCAGTACGTC. Its protein is CASSGDGGLGGEEQYV.

The chain links TRBV27 to TRBJ2-7, with TRBD1 matching over 10 bases. The trim removed 8 bases at V and 0 bases at J, leaving 4 bases unmatched. The CDR3 length is 14 residues. The germline V gene encodes CDR1 MNHEY and CDR2 SMNVEV (reference sequence). The CDR3 reads CASRQGAGSYEQYV. The DNA for the CDR3 is TGTGCCAGCCGACAGGGGGCCGGCTCCTACGAGCAGTACGTC.

J is TRBJ2-3 and V is TRBV30, with D perhaps TRBD2 (6 bases). V lost 6 bases, J lost 4 bases, and 17 bases lay in between. The CDR3 spans 14 residues. CDR1 and CDR2 (germline): GTSNPN, SVGIG (reference sequence). CDR3 sequence: CACGRSFKADTQYF. In nucleotides, the CDR3 is TGTGCCTGCGGGAGATCTTTTAAGGCAGATACGCAGTATTTT.

This clone has just a few counts. The chain uses TRBV19 and TRBJ2-5; the match to TRBD2 covers 11 bases. The CDR3 has 14 amino acids. Germline V lookup: CDR1 LNHDA, CDR2 SQIVND (reference sequence). Unmatched junction bases numbered 2, after V lost 5 bases and J lost 3 bases. CDR3 loop: CASSQTSGKETQYF. In DNA, the CDR3 is TGTGCCAGTAGTCAGACTAGCGGGAAAGAGACCCAGTACTTC.

This clone was detected a few times. V and J are TRBV7-6 and TRBJ2-5, with 7 bases matching TRBD1. J gave up 5 bases and V 4 bases, and 7 bases lay outside the gene matches. Per the germline V gene, CDR1 is SGHVS and CDR2 is FNYEAQ. This CDR3 region has 14 residues. This chain's CDR3 is CASSSPDREETQYF. The CDR3, as DNA: TGTGCCAGCAGCTCCCCCGACAGGGAGGAGACCCAGTACTTC. The variable domain in full, completed from reference TRBV7-6 and TRBJ2-5, reads GAGVSQSPRYKVTKRGQDVALRCDPISGHVSLYWYRQALGQGPEFLTYFNYEAQQDKSGLPNDRFSAERPEGSISTLTIQRTEQRDSAMYRCASSSPDREETQYFGPGTRLLVL.

The J gene is TRBJ1-1, the V gene TRBV29-1; TRBD1 aligns across 7 bases. V lost 4 bases, J lost 1 base, and 6 bases stayed unmatched. Germline assignment: CDR1 SQVTM and CDR2 ANQGSEA. The CDR3 totals 14 residues. The CDR3 loop is CSVVRTGANTEAFF. For the CDR3, the DNA is TGCAGCGTTGTTCGGACAGGAGCGAACACTGAAGCTTTCTTT.

V is TRBV6-6 and J is TRBJ1-5; D possibly corresponds to TRBD1 (6 bases). Germline CDR1 and CDR2: MNHNY and SVGAGI (reference sequence). This CDR3 is built from 13 residues. Trimming took 7 bases from V and 4 from J, leaving 11 bases between them. CDR3 amino acids: CASTSTGNQPQHF. The CDR3 nucleotides are TGTGCCAGCACATCGACAGGAAATCAGCCCCAGCATTTT.

This chain connects TRBV25-1 to TRBJ2-7, with 7 bases matching TRBD2. The CDR3 covers 12 residues. J gave up 2 bases and V 5 bases, and 0 bases lay outside the gene matches. The germline V gene has CDR1 MGHDK and CDR2 SYGVNS. Here the CDR3 DNA reads TGTGCCAGCAGTCGGGGGGCCTACGAGCAGTACGTC. Its translation is CASSRGAYEQYV.

The table lists this clone with a few counts. This sequence joins TRBV15 and TRBJ2-3; 9 bases map to TRBD2. The CDR3 covers 17 residues. V gave up 1 base and J gave up 6 bases; unmatched junction bases: 11. The germline CDR1 and CDR2 sequences are LNHNV and YYDKDF (reference sequence). The CDR3 is CATSRAGSGRPRDTQYF. CDR3 sequence (DNA): TGTGCCACCAGCAGAGCAGGTAGCGGGAGACCCAGGGATACGCAGTATTTT.